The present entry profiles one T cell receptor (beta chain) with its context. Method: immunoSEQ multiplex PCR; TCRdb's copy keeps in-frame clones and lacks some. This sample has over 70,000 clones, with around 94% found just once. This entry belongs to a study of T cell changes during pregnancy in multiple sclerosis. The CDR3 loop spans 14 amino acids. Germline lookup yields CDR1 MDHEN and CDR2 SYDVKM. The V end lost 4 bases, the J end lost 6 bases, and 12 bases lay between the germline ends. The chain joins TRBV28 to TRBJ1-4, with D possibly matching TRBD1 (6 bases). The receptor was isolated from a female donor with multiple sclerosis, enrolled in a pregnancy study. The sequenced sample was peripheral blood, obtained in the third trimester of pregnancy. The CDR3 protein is CASSSAAGDEKLFF. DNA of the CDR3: TGTGCCAGCAGTTCAGCAGCAGGGGATGAAAAACTGTTTTTT.